This is a list of T cell receptor beta chains from one sample in a study of cytomegalovirus exposure and HLA in healthy donors. Profiling relied on immunoSEQ multiplex PCR, and the TCRdb table lists in-frame clones only, not all of them. This repertoire includes about 32,000 clones. Sequencing used PBMCs. The receptor set was obtained from a female donor in good health and CMV-seronegative. Each CDR3 is given with its conserved first and last residue. The D gene is left open where the match is weak.

V gene: TRBV5-4; D gene: NA; J gene: TRBJ2-7; CDR3 DNA: TGTGCCAGCAGCTTGGGCAGGTCCTACGAGCAGTACTTC; CDR3 protein: CASSLGRSYEQYF
V gene: TRBV7-8; D gene: NA; J gene: TRBJ2-1; CDR3 DNA: TGTGCCAGCAGCTCCTGGGAGACCAATGAGCAGTTCTTC; CDR3 protein: CASSSWETNEQFF
V gene: TRBV28; D gene: TRBD1; J gene: TRBJ2-2; CDR3 DNA: TGTGCCAGCAGTTTATCCGGACAGGTTACCGGGGAGCTGTTTTTT; CDR3 protein: CASSLSGQVTGELFF
V gene: TRBV5-1; D gene: TRBD1; J gene: TRBJ1-2; CDR3 DNA: TGCGCCAGCAGCCTGGACAGGGAGGGGTACTATGGCTACACCTTC; CDR3 protein: CASSLDREGYYGYTF
V gene: TRBV18; D gene: NA; J gene: TRBJ2-4; CDR3 DNA: TGTGCCAGCTCACCACCGGAGAGAAAAAACATTCAGTACTTC; CDR3 protein: CASSPPERKNIQYF
V gene: TRBV9; D gene: TRBD2; J gene: TRBJ2-1; CDR3 DNA: TGTGCCAGCAGCGTGCTAGCGGGGGGTTACAATGAGCAGTTCTTC; CDR3 protein: CASSVLAGGYNEQFF
V gene: TRBV9; D gene: TRBD2; J gene: TRBJ2-3; CDR3 DNA: TGTGCCAGCAGCGTATTTGCGGGGGGGCGGAATACGCAGTATTTT; CDR3 protein: CASSVFAGGRNTQYF
V gene: TRBV7-9; D gene: TRBD2; J gene: TRBJ2-1; CDR3 DNA: TGTGCCAGCAGCTCCCAACTCAGCGGGGGGGAGCAGTTCTTC; CDR3 protein: CASSSQLSGGEQFF
V gene: TRBV7-9; D gene: NA; J gene: TRBJ1-1; CDR3 DNA: TGTGCCAGCAGCAGAGGGGGGGGAAGGGGCCTTGGAGCTTTCTTT; CDR3 protein: CASSRGGGRGLGAFF
V gene: TRBV15; D gene: NA; J gene: TRBJ1-5; CDR3 DNA: TGTGCCACCAGCACGACAGGTAGCAATCAGCCCCAGCATTTT; CDR3 protein: CATSTTGSNQPQHF
V gene: TRBV11-3; D gene: NA; J gene: TRBJ2-5; CDR3 DNA: TGTGCCAGCAGCCCCCCCCGGACGGGGCAAGAGACCCAGTACTTC; CDR3 protein: CASSPPRTGQETQYF
V gene: TRBV7-2; D gene: TRBD2; J gene: TRBJ2-1; CDR3 DNA: TGTGCCAGCAGCTTTAGCGGGGGGGCCGTAGAAGAGCAGTTCTTC; CDR3 protein: CASSFSGGAVEEQFF
V gene: TRBV18; D gene: TRBD1; J gene: TRBJ2-4; CDR3 DNA: TGTGCCAGCTCACCCGGAGGGACAGGGGGCGTTAAGAACATTCAGTACTTC; CDR3 protein: CASSPGGTGGVKNIQYF
V gene: TRBV5-6; D gene: NA; J gene: TRBJ1-5; CDR3 DNA: TGTGCCAGCACCATTGGACGGGGGGGGGATAACAATCAGCCCCAGCATTTT; CDR3 protein: CASTIGRGGDNNQPQHF
V gene: TRBV30; D gene: NA; J gene: TRBJ1-1; CDR3 DNA: TGTGCCTGGACCCTACGGAGGGGCTTGAACACTGAAGCTTTCTTT; CDR3 protein: CAWTLRRGLNTEAFF
V gene: TRBV7-9; D gene: NA; J gene: TRBJ2-3; CDR3 DNA: TGTGCCAGCAGCTTAAAAGCGGATACGCAGTATTTT; CDR3 protein: CASSLKADTQYF
V gene: TRBV19; D gene: NA; J gene: TRBJ2-7; CDR3 DNA: TGTGCCAGTAGTATAGCCCCAGGACAGTACGAGCAGTACTTC; CDR3 protein: CASSIAPGQYEQYF
V gene: TRBV30; D gene: NA; J gene: TRBJ2-7; CDR3 DNA: TGTGCCTACCAGGATGCCTACGAGCAGTACTTC; CDR3 protein: CAYQDAYEQYF
V gene: TRBV4-2; D gene: NA; J gene: TRBJ2-1; CDR3 DNA: TGTGCCAGCAGCCAAGAAGTCCGGACTAACTCCTACAATGAGCAGTTCTTC; CDR3 protein: CASSQEVRTNSYNEQFF
V gene: TRBV5-4; D gene: NA; J gene: TRBJ1-2; CDR3 DNA: TGTGCCAGCAGCCTACAGGGTCCCTATGGCTACACCTTC; CDR3 protein: CASSLQGPYGYTF
V gene: TRBV2; D gene: TRBD1; J gene: TRBJ1-6; CDR3 DNA: TGTGCCAGCACCCAACAGGGGACGGATTCACCCCTCCACTTT; CDR3 protein: CASTQQGTDSPLHF
V gene: TRBV9; D gene: NA; J gene: TRBJ1-5; CDR3 DNA: TGTGCCAGCAGCGTAGGTGCCCTGGGGCGTCAGCCCCAGCATTTT; CDR3 protein: CASSVGALGRQPQHF
V gene: TRBV6-5; D gene: NA; J gene: TRBJ1-2; CDR3 DNA: TGTGCCAGCAGCTTACACAGTAGCTATGGCTACACCTTC; CDR3 protein: CASSLHSSYGYTF
V gene: TRBV7-2; D gene: NA; J gene: TRBJ2-5; CDR3 DNA: TGTGCCAGCAGCCCCCGAACTCAAGAGACCCAGTACTTC; CDR3 protein: CASSPRTQETQYF
V gene: TRBV7-3; D gene: TRBD2; J gene: TRBJ2-2; CDR3 DNA: TGTGCCAGCATCCCCGCCGGGGGGGATAGCACCGGGGAGCTGTTTTTT; CDR3 protein: CASIPAGGDSTGELFF
V gene: TRBV5-6; D gene: NA; J gene: TRBJ1-6; CDR3 DNA: TGTGCCAGCATTCTCCGGGGAGGAACCTATAATTCACCCCTCCACTTT; CDR3 protein: CASILRGGTYNSPLHF
V gene: TRBV9; D gene: NA; J gene: TRBJ2-7; CDR3 DNA: TGTGCCAGCAGCGTAGTGATAGGAGGGGAGCAGTACTTC; CDR3 protein: CASSVVIGGEQYF
V gene: TRBV4-1; D gene: TRBD1; J gene: TRBJ1-2; CDR3 DNA: TGCGCCAGCAGCGACAGCTTCAGGGGGGCATATGGCTACACCTTC; CDR3 protein: CASSDSFRGAYGYTF
V gene: TRBV11-1; D gene: TRBD1; J gene: TRBJ2-4; CDR3 DNA: TGTGCCAGCAGCATACAGGGGGAGGCCAAAAACATTCAGTACTTC; CDR3 protein: CASSIQGEAKNIQYF
V gene: TRBV4-1; D gene: NA; J gene: TRBJ1-1; CDR3 DNA: TGCGCCAGCAGCCAAGGTACGGACATGAACACTGAAGCTTTCTTT; CDR3 protein: CASSQGTDMNTEAFF
V gene: TRBV19; D gene: NA; J gene: TRBJ1-1; CDR3 DNA: TGTGCCAGTAGGGAGCCGGGACTCCCGATGTCCACTGAAGCTTTCTTT; CDR3 protein: CASREPGLPMSTEAFF
V gene: TRBV6-1; D gene: NA; J gene: TRBJ2-7; CDR3 DNA: TGTGCCAGCACGGCAGGCCCAAGCTCCTACGAGCAGTACTTC; CDR3 protein: CASTAGPSSYEQYF
V gene: TRBV9; D gene: NA; J gene: TRBJ2-1; CDR3 DNA: TGTGCCAGCAGCGACCAGGGGTACAATGAGCAGTTCTTC; CDR3 protein: CASSDQGYNEQFF
V gene: TRBV6-5; D gene: NA; J gene: TRBJ1-1; CDR3 DNA: TGTGCCAGCAAGGTGGACAGAAAAAACACTGAAGCTTTCTTT; CDR3 protein: CASKVDRKNTEAFF
V gene: TRBV7-2; D gene: NA; J gene: TRBJ1-3; CDR3 DNA: TGTGCCAGCAGCTTAGGCCAGACTGGAAACACCATATATTTT; CDR3 protein: CASSLGQTGNTIYF
V gene: TRBV5-6; D gene: TRBD2; J gene: TRBJ2-1; CDR3 DNA: TGTGCCGGCAGCTTGGGGCTAGCGGGGGGCCTTAAGTTCTTC; CDR3 protein: CAGSLGLAGGLKFF
V gene: TRBV2; D gene: TRBD2; J gene: TRBJ2-5; CDR3 DNA: TGTGCCATCGGGACTAGCGGAGAGACCCAGTACTTC; CDR3 protein: CAIGTSGETQYF
V gene: TRBV11-2; D gene: NA; J gene: TRBJ2-7; CDR3 DNA: TGTGCCAGCAGCTTGGGAGTATCCTACGAGCAGTACTTC; CDR3 protein: CASSLGVSYEQYF
V gene: TRBV19; D gene: TRBD1; J gene: TRBJ2-4; CDR3 DNA: TGTGCCAGTAGTATATTGGGGACAGGAAGGATCTACGGAGCCAAAAACATTCAGTACTTC; CDR3 protein: CASSILGTGRIYGAKNIQYF
V gene: TRBV29-1; D gene: TRBD1; J gene: TRBJ2-1; CDR3 DNA: TGCAGCGTTGAAATCGGGGTAGGGGGCTGTTTCTTC; CDR3 protein: CSVEIGVGGCFF
V gene: TRBV6-6; D gene: TRBD1; J gene: TRBJ2-7; CDR3 DNA: TGTGCCAGCAGCCCCGGGGACAGCTCCTACGAGCAGTACTTC; CDR3 protein: CASSPGDSSYEQYF
V gene: TRBV9; D gene: NA; J gene: TRBJ1-1; CDR3 DNA: TGTGCCAGCAGCGTAGCCGGGACACCCACTGAAGCTTTCTTT; CDR3 protein: CASSVAGTPTEAFF
V gene: TRBV6-6; D gene: TRBD1; J gene: TRBJ2-1; CDR3 DNA: TGTGCCAGCAGGCTCGGGACAGGTTACAATGAGCAGTTCTTC; CDR3 protein: CASRLGTGYNEQFF
V gene: TRBV5-6; D gene: TRBD1; J gene: TRBJ1-2; CDR3 DNA: TGTGCCAGCAGCTCAGGGACAGTTGACGGCTACACCTTC; CDR3 protein: CASSSGTVDGYTF
V gene: TRBV7-7; D gene: TRBD2; J gene: TRBJ2-5; CDR3 DNA: TGTGCTAGCAGCTCGGGACTAGCGGGGGGGCCTACTGTAGAGACCCAGTACTTC; CDR3 protein: CASSSGLAGGPTVETQYF